Included here is one TCR beta chain sequence, with context. As yet, its antigen is unknown. This sample stems from a study of T-cell memory formation after mild COVID-19. Study overall: TCR clusters showed largely donor specificity.

From 5'RACE with constant-segment primers came TCR alpha and TCR beta cDNA libraries that carried sample barcodes and UMIs. TCRdb reprocessed the 5' RACE reads with MiXCR, giving one entry per CDR3 protein. The data contain about 260,000 distinct CDR3 sequences, 8.2% of them singletons. Notes on the study in general: There were some responding clones in pre-infection memory, which suggested that cross-reactive memory had joined. Whether second-wave clones peaking at day 37 were SARS-CoV-2 specific went unconfirmed.

Germline V gene sequence: CDR1 SGHTA, CDR2 FQGTGA. Trimming cost V 5 bases and J 9 bases; bases outside gene matches: 7. The CDR3 is made up of 13 amino acids. This chain uses TRBV7-3 with TRBJ2-1, with 7 bases identical to TRBD2. Material: PBMCs or a T cell subset sorted from them (not recorded which). The sequence came from a man between 18 and 29 years old who had mild COVID-19 (a few samples of this study predate the infection). Cell type and time point are not known. This CDR3 reads CASSAGTNSEQFF. The CDR3 DNA reads TGTGCCAGCAGCGCCGGGACTAACAGTGAGCAGTTCTTC.